These 10 T cell receptor beta chains were all obtained from the same sample, sequenced in a study of cytomegalovirus exposure and HLA in healthy donors. Researchers ran the PCR with 60 Vbeta and 13 Jbeta primers. The table came from immunoSEQ multiplex PCR; TCRdb's copy has only in-frame clones and leaves some out. The sample records some 110,000 clones, 69% being singletons. Sequenced: PBMCs. All receptors come from a man aged 25 to 45 in good health and CMV-seronegative.

V is TRBV5-6 and J is TRBJ1-2; maybe TRBD1 (6 bases). CDR1 SGHDT and CDR2 YYEEEE come from the germline V gene. The CDR3 is 14 amino acids. Trimming shortened V by 0 bases and J by 8 bases, and 14 bases separated the two germline ends. CDR3: CASSLDRVALGYTF. The CDR3 bases are TGTGCCAGCAGCTTGGACAGGGTCGCACTCGGCTACACCTTC.

This chain uses TRBV28 with TRBJ1-3; possibly TRBD1 for D (6 bases). Germline CDR1 is MDHEN and CDR2 is SYDVKM. Trimming removed 5 bases at V and 3 bases at J, with 14 bases between. CDR3 size: 15 residues. The CDR3 bases are TGTGCCAGCAGTCCCCACAGGGTCCGTGGAAACACCATATATTTT. Its translation is CASSPHRVRGNTIYF.

The V and J genes are TRBV28 and TRBJ2-2, with 9 bases fitting TRBD1. The CDR3 loop spans 16 amino acids. J lost 4 bases, V lost 6 bases, and 9 bases had no gene match. The germline gives CDR1 MDHEN, CDR2 SYDVKM. CDR3 amino acids: CASRTGTGKGTGELFF. CDR3 in DNA: TGTGCCAGCAGAACGGGGACAGGGAAGGGCACCGGGGAGCTGTTTTTT.

This sequence joins TRBV4-2 and TRBJ2-1, with a possible D match to TRBD1 (5 bases). Germline-derived CDR1 and CDR2 are LGHNA and YNFKEQ. This CDR3 spans 17 amino acids. With 1 base removed from V and 5 bases from J, the gap between germline ends came to 18 bases. CDR3: CASSQARAGPVNNEQFF. CDR3 DNA: TGTGCCAGCAGCCAAGCCCGGGCAGGGCCCGTGAACAATGAGCAGTTCTTC.

The genes are TRBV5-4 and TRBJ1-1, with a possible D match to TRBD1 (6 bases). V dropped 6 bases and J dropped 3 bases, with 12 bases sitting between them. Germline CDR1 and CDR2: SGHNT and YYREEE (reference sequence). CDR3 length equals 13 residues. The CDR3 region is CASKGVNYTEAFF. DNA for the CDR3: TGTGCCAGCAAGGGGGTCAATTACACTGAAGCTTTCTTT.

The genes are TRBV5-6 and TRBJ2-7, with 10 bases matching TRBD2. V shed 4 bases, J shed 1 base, and the junction held 11 bases outside the gene matches. There are 17 residues in the CDR3. Germline CDR1 and CDR2: SGHDT and YYEEEE. The CDR3, as DNA: TGTGCCAGCAGCCGATCAAGCGGGAGGGCCCAATCCTACGAGCAGTACTTC. Protein: CASSRSSGRAQSYEQYF.

This clone was found a few times. The gene calls are TRBV6-1 and TRBJ2-1; 9 bases are shared with TRBD1. This CDR3 spans 13 amino acids. Germline V gene lookup returns CDR1 MNHNS and CDR2 SASEGT. V was pared by 6 bases and J by 8 bases, with 5 bases of the junction left unmatched. Here the CDR3 DNA reads TGTGCCAGCAGAGGCACAGGGGGCTATGAGCAGTTCTTC. Its translation: CASRGTGGYEQFF.

The chain carries TRBV5-1 and TRBJ2-7, with 7 bases fitting TRBD1. The length of the CDR3 is 13 residues. V trimming: 0 bases; J trimming: 9 bases; junction bases outside the gene matches: 6. The germline gives CDR1 SGHRS, CDR2 YFSETQ. The CDR3 DNA follows: TGCGCCAGCAGCTTGGCCCAGCAGGGGGTGCAGTACTTC. Translated, it gives CASSLAQQGVQYF. The full variable domain, with the rest looked up from reference TRBV5-1 and TRBJ2-7, is KAGVTQTPRYLIKTRGQQVTLSCSPISGHRSVSWYQQTPGQGLQFLFEYFSETQRNKGNFPGRFSGRQFSNSRSEMNVSTLELGDSALYLCASSLAQQGVQYFGPGTRLTVT.

The chain carries TRBV28 and TRBJ1-2, with D tentatively TRBD1 (5 bases). V was trimmed by 7 bases and J by 1 base, leaving 16 bases between them. CDR3 size: 15 residues. Germline assignment: CDR1 MDHEN and CDR2 SYDVKM. This CDR3 reads CASNLGAAGNYGYTF. CDR3 nucleotides: TGTGCCAGCAACCTCGGGGCAGCGGGTAACTATGGCTACACCTTC.

The chain carries TRBV7-8 and TRBJ2-7; D is ambiguous. The germline V gene has CDR1 SGHVS and CDR2 FQNEAQ. The CDR3 runs to 12 residues. Trimming cost V 3 bases and J 5 bases, with 8 bases left between them. The CDR3 DNA reads TGTGCCAGCAGCTTCCTGTTCCACGAGCAGTACTTC. Residues: CASSFLFHEQYF.